Listed here is a single T cell receptor beta chain. Antigen: not known. This record comes from a study of monozygotic twins with inflammatory bowel disease. Broader study findings: The inverse Simpson measure of TCRbeta diversity was lower in IBD patients than in healthy co-twins.

Someone took an approximately 2.3 ml blood sample from each of the donors. Germline CDR1 is MNHEY and CDR2 is SMNVEV (reference sequence). This CDR3 contains 15 residues. The input for each TCR library was around 3,200 ng of total RNA. TCRdb re-analyzed the 5' RACE reads; it lists each CDR3 protein once, without DNA. The sample includes about 380,000 distinct CDR3 sequences. This rearrangement joins TRBV27 to TRBJ2-7; TCRdb lists TRBD1, though no DNA is available to test this call. The receptor's source is a human donor with ulcerative colitis or Crohn's disease, or a healthy co-twin of an affected twin (not recorded which). What was sequenced was blood. The CDR3 sequence: CASSPVEVRGYEQYF.